The 30 T cell receptor beta chains below all came from one sample that was sequenced in a study of a mutant IDH1 vaccine in newly diagnosed glioma. Here immunoSEQ multiplex PCR was the method, and the copy in TCRdb shows in-frame clones only, minus some. The sample lists roughly 110,000 clones, about nine tenths seen once, with more than 0.55% in the top ten. No antigen is known for these receptors. The time point: week 11, during vaccination. With topical imiquimod, each dose of the vaccine consisted of 300 ug of mutant IDH1 20-mer peptide. The source material was PBMCs, sampled from a glioma patient whose treatment included an IDH1 peptide vaccine. These receptors all come from a woman between 50 and 59 years old with glioma.

The V and J genes are TRBV18 and TRBJ2-7, with 8 bases fitting TRBD1. CDR1 and CDR2 from the germline V gene are KGHSH and LQKENI. This CDR3 has 15 residues. V lost 6 bases and J lost 4; bases outside the gene matches: 11. The DNA for the CDR3 is TGTGCCAGCTCGCGAATTGGGACAGGAGTATACGAGCAGTACTTC. Its protein product is CASSRIGTGVYEQYF.

V and J are TRBV27 and TRBJ2-1; D may be TRBD1 or TRBD2 (5 bases each). The V gene lost 4 bases and the J gene lost 9 bases, with 13 bases spanning the gap. CDR3 length: 13 amino acids. Germline CDR1 reads MNHEY; CDR2 reads SMNVEV (reference sequence). In nucleotides, the CDR3 is TGTGCCAGCAGTTGGGGACCCGGAGGTGAGCAGTTCTTC. It translates to CASSWGPGGEQFF.

This clone was observed once. The CDR3 sequence: CASTPLSSYEQYF. CDR3 bases: TGTGCCAGCACCCCATTGAGCTCCTACGAGCAGTACTTC. The chain joins TRBV28 to TRBJ2-7; D unresolved. The V gene's germline CDR1 is MDHEN and CDR2 SYDVKM. The CDR3 is made up of 13 amino acids. The germline V and J ends were trimmed by 7 bases and 0 bases, with 10 bases remaining between them.

This clone was counted between two and nine times. V gene TRBV28 combines with J gene TRBJ1-5; no clear D gene. The CDR3 extends over 14 amino acids. CDR1 is MDHEN, CDR2 SYDVKM, per germline. The V and J ends lost 6 bases and 2 bases respectively, with 11 bases between them. The CDR3 is CASRGPAGNQPQHF. DNA of the CDR3: TGTGCCAGCAGAGGGCCAGCGGGCAATCAGCCCCAGCATTTT.

The chain recombines TRBV15 with TRBJ2-1; the D is unclear. This CDR3 contains 13 residues. From germline, CDR1 is LNHNV and CDR2 YYDKDF (reference sequence). Trimming stripped 3 bases from V and 3 bases from J, with 6 bases between. The CDR3 here is CATSRTVYNEQFF. The CDR3 DNA is TGTGCCACCAGCAGGACTGTCTACAATGAGCAGTTCTTC.

The CDR3 loop is CASSKGQGHYGYTF. The CDR3 nucleotides are TGTGCCAGCAGCAAAGGACAGGGGCACTATGGCTACACCTTC. The chain is built from TRBV5-6 and TRBJ1-2; 9 bases fit TRBD1. The germline gives CDR1 SGHDT, CDR2 YYEEEE. V lost 4 bases, J lost 3 bases, and 4 bases stayed unmatched. The CDR3 has 14 amino acids. Based on the CDR3 plus reference TRBV5-6 and TRBJ1-2, the full variable domain is DAGVTQSPTHLIKTRGQQVTLRCSPKSGHDTVSWYQQALGQGPQFIFQYYEEEERQRGNFPDRFSGHQFPNYSSELNVNALLLGDSALYLCASSKGQGHYGYTFGSGTRLTVV.

This sequence joins TRBV19 and TRBJ1-3; 7 positions match TRBD1. V lost 9 bases, J lost 2 bases, and 10 bases stayed unmatched. The CDR3 is made up of 15 amino acids. Germline CDR1 LNHDA, CDR2 SQIVND (reference sequence). The CDR3 nucleotides are TGTGCCAGCCTTTGGACAGGCCAAACTGGAAACACCATATATTTT. Protein: CASLWTGQTGNTIYF.

V is TRBV6-6 and J is TRBJ1-5; D may be TRBD1 (5 bases). Germline lookup yields CDR1 MNHNY and CDR2 SVGAGI (reference sequence). The CDR3 is made up of 14 amino acids. V lost 10 bases to trimming and J lost 0 bases, with 13 bases between them. The DNA of the CDR3 is TGTGCCACCGGAGCAGGGCTTAGCAATCAGCCCCAGCATTTT. It yields the protein CATGAGLSNQPQHF.

The chain has TRBV15 and TRBJ2-7; D gene unclear. In germline, CDR1 is LNHNV, CDR2 YYDKDF (reference sequence). The CDR3 totals 12 residues. V gave up 1 base and J gave up 6 bases, with 7 bases separating them. The CDR3 loop reads CATSRVRSEQYF. For the CDR3, the DNA is TGTGCCACCAGCAGAGTCCGCTCCGAGCAGTACTTC.

The chain's CDR3 is CAWSEAGGWPQHF. Here the CDR3 DNA reads TGTGCCTGGAGTGAGGCAGGGGGATGGCCCCAGCATTTT. The chain recombines TRBV30 with TRBJ1-5; 7 bases line up with TRBD1. Losses at the gene ends were 1 base for V and 9 bases for J; bases not matched to a gene: 6. Germline V gives CDR1 GTSNPN, CDR2 SVGIG (reference sequence). CDR3 length: 13 amino acids.

V gene TRBV28 combines with J gene TRBJ1-5, with D perhaps matching TRBD1 (5 bases). The germline CDR1 and CDR2 sequences are MDHEN and SYDVKM. CDR3 length: 12 amino acids. Trimming pared 11 bases from V and 9 bases from J, leaving 17 bases between. The DNA of the CDR3 is TGTGCCCAGGGTCCCCCTTTAGGGCCCCAGCATTTT. The encoded protein is CAQGPPLGPQHF.

V gene TRBV29-1 combines with J gene TRBJ2-7; 7 bases align to TRBD2. Trimming cost V 5 bases and J 3 bases; bases outside gene matches: 4. The germline V gene encodes CDR1 SQVTM and CDR2 ANQGSEA. The CDR3 contains 12 residues. CDR3 sequence: CSVLGGSYEQYF. CDR3 sequence (DNA): TGCAGCGTTCTAGGCGGGAGCTACGAGCAGTACTTC.

The CDR3, as DNA: TGTGCCAGCAGCCGCGGCAGGGGTAGGGACGAGCAGTACTTC. Translated, it gives CASSRGRGRDEQYF. V gene TRBV7-6 combines with J gene TRBJ2-7, with D possibly being TRBD1 (6 bases). With 5 bases removed from V and 5 bases from J, the gap between germline ends came to 16 bases. This CDR3 is 14 amino acids long. Germline V gene sequence: CDR1 SGHVS, CDR2 FNYEAQ.

In its sample, this clone was seen once. CDR3 coding DNA: TGTGCCAGCAGCTCGACTGGACGGAGCAATCAGCCCCAGCATTTT. Protein sequence: CASSSTGRSNQPQHF. This chain links TRBV7-2 with TRBJ1-5; D is unresolved. Trimming removed 4 bases at V and 1 base at J, with 11 bases between. The V gene's germline CDR1 is SGHTA and CDR2 FQGNSA. The length of the CDR3 is 15 residues.

The chain recombines TRBV4-1 with TRBJ2-3; possible D gene TRBD1, 6 bases. Trimming cost V 6 bases and J 0 bases, with 13 bases left between them. Germline lookup yields CDR1 MGHRA and CDR2 YSYEKL. The CDR3 sequence is 15 residues long. Here the CDR3 reads CASRVRGWSTDTQYF. The DNA for the CDR3 is TGCGCCAGCAGGGTCAGGGGTTGGAGCACAGATACGCAGTATTTT.

The chain has TRBV19 and TRBJ2-3, with 10 positions matching TRBD1. This CDR3 has 15 residues. CDR1 and CDR2 (germline): LNHDA, SQIVND (reference sequence). Trimming cost V 6 bases and J 5 bases; bases outside gene matches: 8. The CDR3 nucleotides are TGTGCCAGTAGCGACAGGGGGCTTGCGGGAGATACGCAGTATTTT. It encodes CASSDRGLAGDTQYF.

The chain combines TRBV12-5 with TRBJ2-7; possibly TRBD1 or TRBD2 for D (9 bases each). Germline values: CDR1 LGHNT, CDR2 FRNRAP. The CDR3 consists of 19 residues. With 4 bases removed from V and 5 bases from J, the gap between germline ends came to 30 bases. The CDR3 nucleotides read TGTGCTAGTGGTTGGGTTACAGGGGGCGTCGGACTAGCGTCCCACGAGCAGTACTTC. This translates into CASGWVTGGVGLASHEQYF.

The chain links TRBV19 to TRBJ2-1; 9 bases are shared with TRBD1. This CDR3 is built from 14 residues. Germline V gene data show CDR1 as LNHDA and CDR2 as SQIVND (reference sequence). The V and J ends lost 5 bases and 8 bases, in that order; junction bases with no gene match: 7. This chain's CDR3 is CASSLGQGWDEQFF. CDR3 DNA sequence: TGTGCCAGTAGTCTCGGACAGGGGTGGGATGAGCAGTTCTTC.

This chain connects TRBV6-1 to TRBJ2-7, with TRBD1 matching over 8 bases. The ends lost 5 bases at V and 7 bases at J; junction bases unmatched: 10. CDR1 is MNHNS, CDR2 SASEGT, per germline. The CDR3 has 14 residues. In DNA, the CDR3 is TGTGCCAGCAGTTGGGACAGGTCCTCGGGGGAGCAGTACTTC. This codes for CASSWDRSSGEQYF.

The chain links TRBV30 to TRBJ2-7; D perhaps matches TRBD1 (5 bases). Germline V gene data show CDR1 as GTSNPN and CDR2 as SVGIG (reference sequence). Deletions cut 5 bases from V and 4 bases from J, with 9 bases between. CDR3 size: 11 residues. CDR3 loop: CAWDKGYEQYF. CDR3 coding DNA: TGTGCCTGGGACAAGGGGTACGAGCAGTACTTC.

J is TRBJ2-7 and V is TRBV19; D may be TRBD2 (6 bases). The germline V gene encodes CDR1 LNHDA and CDR2 SQIVND (reference sequence). The CDR3 loop spans 15 amino acids. With 6 bases removed from V and 3 bases from J, the gap between germline ends came to 18 bases. CDR3 coding DNA: TGTGCCAGTAGAACCACCACCGGGACTTTCTACGAGCAGTACTTC. It yields the protein CASRTTTGTFYEQYF.

The rearrangement joins TRBV5-1 to TRBJ2-4; 9 positions match TRBD2. The length of the CDR3 is 14 residues. CDR1 and CDR2 from the germline V gene are SGHRS and YFSETQ. V was clipped by 4 bases and J by 8 bases; unmatched bases: 7. The CDR3 reads CASSVGTSSYIQYF. The DNA of the CDR3 is TGCGCCAGCAGCGTCGGGACTAGCAGTTACATTCAGTACTTC.

This chain links TRBV5-5 with TRBJ1-5, with D possibly TRBD1 on 5 matching bases. Germline-derived CDR1 and CDR2 are SGHKS and YYEKEE (reference sequence). Trimming pared 5 bases from V and 3 bases from J, leaving 15 bases between. CDR3 length: 15 residues. DNA of the CDR3: TGTGCCAGCAGTCAGGCGGGGCTATACAATCAGCCCCAGCATTTT. Residues: CASSQAGLYNQPQHF.

The chain uses TRBV5-1 and TRBJ2-7, with 10 bases matching TRBD2. Looked up from germline, CDR1 is SGHRS and CDR2 is YFSETQ. The CDR3 length is 17 residues. Germline trimming cut 2 bases from V and 0 bases from J; bases unmatched to any gene: 8. The CDR3 loop is CASSFGLAGESSYEQYF. DNA of the CDR3: TGCGCCAGCAGCTTCGGCCTAGCGGGAGAGAGCTCCTACGAGCAGTACTTC.

This clone was counted ten times or more. The rearrangement uses TRBV11-2 and TRBJ1-5; D is undetermined. The germline V and J ends were trimmed by 1 base and 2 bases, with 12 bases remaining between them. From germline, CDR1 is SGHAT and CDR2 FQNNGV. The CDR3 runs to 16 residues. The CDR3 loop is CASSLVKGNGNQPQHF. The CDR3 DNA sequence: TGTGCCAGCAGCTTAGTAAAGGGAAACGGCAATCAGCCCCAGCATTTT.

The J gene is TRBJ2-7, the V gene TRBV18; either TRBD1 or TRBD2 may supply D (5 bases each). The CDR3 has 15 amino acids. V was shortened by 3 bases and J by 3 bases, with 15 bases between the two germline ends. CDR1 and CDR2 from the germline V gene are KGHSH and LQKENI. CDR3 in DNA: TGTGCCAGCTCACCCCAGGGATTCGGGGTCTACGAGCAGTACTTC. Translating it yields CASSPQGFGVYEQYF.

This clone was recorded once. The chain couples TRBV5-1 to TRBJ2-7; 11 bases agree with TRBD1. Germline lookup yields CDR1 SGHRS and CDR2 YFSETQ. The CDR3 runs to 18 residues. V gave up 0 bases and J gave up 3 bases; unmatched junction bases: 11. The CDR3 DNA is TGCGCCAGCAGCTTGGTCGGGACAGGGGGAAAAAGGGACTACGAGCAGTACTTC. Translated, it gives CASSLVGTGGKRDYEQYF.

The rearrangement uses TRBV18 and TRBJ2-7, with 8 nucleotides matching TRBD1. The CDR3 contains 16 residues. V lost 2 bases to trimming and J lost 0 bases; unmatched junction nucleotides: 6. From germline, CDR1 is KGHSH and CDR2 LQKENI. The CDR3 nucleotides read TGTGCCAGCTCACCAAGGACAGGGTCGAGCTCCTACGAGCAGTACTTC. Amino acids: CASSPRTGSSSYEQYF.

V is TRBV9 and J is TRBJ2-1; a weak D match, TRBD2 (5 bases). The CDR3 has 11 residues. Trimming cost V 4 bases and J 8 bases, with 7 bases left between them. Germline CDR1 reads SGDLS; CDR2 reads YYNGEE. CDR3 region: CASSSDYEQFF. In nucleotides, the CDR3 is TGTGCCAGCAGCTCGGACTATGAGCAGTTCTTC.

This rearrangement joins TRBV29-1 to TRBJ2-7, with 8 bases that match TRBD2. V lost 4 bases, J lost 9 bases, and 8 bases stayed unmatched. CDR1 and CDR2 from the germline V gene are SQVTM and ANQGSEA. CDR3 length: 12 amino acids. The CDR3 sequence is CSVGDSGEGQYF. In nucleotides, the CDR3 is TGCAGCGTTGGTGATAGCGGGGAAGGGCAGTACTTC.